These 21 T cell receptor beta chains were sequenced from one sample in a study of cytomegalovirus exposure and HLA in healthy donors. The PCR contained 60 Vbeta and 13 Jbeta primers. The protocol was immunoSEQ multiplex PCR, while the TCRdb copy is restricted to in-frame clones and leaves out a portion. Of 150,000 to 200,000 clones in the sample, roughly 80% are singletons; the top ten hold roughly 6%. Source material: PBMCs. The receptors come from a woman in her 30s in good health and CMV-seropositive.

V usage is TRBV11-2 and J usage is TRBJ1-2; TRBD1 might be the D (5 bases). This CDR3 has 14 residues. From germline, CDR1 is SGHAT and CDR2 FQNNGV. V was cut by 5 bases and J by 6 bases, with 16 bases left in between. CDR3 in amino acids: CASSQTPGVHGYTF. CDR3 in DNA: TGTGCCAGCAGCCAAACCCCGGGGGTTCATGGCTACACCTTC. The variable domain in full, with the rest retrieved from reference TRBV11-2 and TRBJ1-2, is EAGVAQSPRYKIIEKRQSVAFWCNPISGHATLYWYQQILGQGPKLLIQFQNNGVVDDSQLPKDRFSAERLKGVDSTLKIQPAKLEDSAVYLCASSQTPGVHGYTFGSGTRLTVV.

The rearrangement uses TRBV5-1 and TRBJ2-1, with 13 positions matching TRBD2. CDR3 length: 19 residues. With V trimmed by 3 bases and J by 1 base, 10 bases remained unmatched. CDR1 is SGHRS and CDR2 is YFSETQ in the germline V gene. The CDR3 here is CASSSGLAGVDGSYNEQFF. CDR3 coding DNA: TGCGCCAGCAGCTCCGGACTAGCGGGAGTCGACGGGTCCTACAATGAGCAGTTCTTC.

This clone was found a few times. The J gene is TRBJ1-4, the V gene TRBV7-9; no clear D. The CDR3 consists of 13 residues. The V end was cut by 5 bases, the J end by 8 bases, with 12 bases between. Germline CDR1 is SEHNR and CDR2 is FQNEAQ (reference sequence). CDR3 in DNA: TGTGCCAGCAGCCCCCCTGGAGTCGAAAAACTGTTTTTT. Its protein is CASSPPGVEKLFF. The full variable domain, its missing parts supplied by reference TRBV7-9 and TRBJ1-4, is DTGVSQNPRHKITKRGQNVTFRCDPISEHNRLYWYRQTLGQGPEFLTYFQNEAQLEKSRLLSDRFSAERPKGSFSTLEIQRTEQGDSAMYLCASSPPGVEKLFFGSGTQLSVL.

The chain uses TRBV19 and TRBJ1-2; 9 nucleotides line up with TRBD1. V lost 2 bases to trimming and J lost 5 bases; unmatched junction nucleotides: 6. CDR3 length equals 15 residues. Germline V gene data show CDR1 as LNHDA and CDR2 as SQIVND (reference sequence). CDR3 nucleotide sequence: TGTGCCAGTAGTATATCACAGGGGGCGTCGTATGGCTACACCTTC. This codes for CASSISQGASYGYTF.

The gene calls are TRBV2 and TRBJ2-3; 8 nucleotides align to TRBD2. The CDR3 contains 17 residues. Germline CDR1 SNHLY, CDR2 FYNNEI. The ends lost 3 bases at V and 2 bases at J; junction bases unmatched: 10. CDR3 nucleotides: TGTGCCAGCAGTGACTTGTTGGCGGGGGGAGACACAGATACGCAGTATTTT. It yields the protein CASSDLLAGGDTDTQYF.

This clone was recorded at least ten times. This rearrangement joins TRBV7-6 to TRBJ1-2, with 7 nucleotides matching TRBD1. The CDR3 has 17 amino acids. The J segment lost 8 bases and the V segment lost 5 bases, leaving 20 bases of the junction unmatched. Per the germline V gene, CDR1 is SGHVS and CDR2 is FNYEAQ. The CDR3 sequence: CASSADGDGQGVEGYTF. CDR3 sequence (DNA): TGTGCCAGCAGCGCCGACGGGGACGGGCAGGGGGTAGAGGGCTACACCTTC. The full variable domain, completed using reference TRBV7-6 and TRBJ1-2, is GAGVSQSPRYKVTKRGQDVALRCDPISGHVSLYWYRQALGQGPEFLTYFNYEAQQDKSGLPNDRFSAERPEGSISTLTIQRTEQRDSAMYRCASSADGDGQGVEGYTFGSGTRLTVV.

The rearrangement links TRBV27 to TRBJ2-2; 10 nucleotides align to TRBD1. V lost 8 bases and J lost 4; bases outside the gene matches: 7. CDR3 length: 15 amino acids. Germline CDR1 and CDR2: MNHEY and SMNVEV (reference sequence). The CDR3 reads CASRDGQGGTGELFF. The CDR3 DNA is TGTGCCAGCCGGGACGGACAGGGGGGCACCGGGGAGCTGTTTTTT.

The V call is TRBV4-2, the J call TRBJ2-5; D is perhaps TRBD2 (6 bases). TRBJ2-7 explains the end of the DNA better; the J call may be wrong. The CDR3 length is 16 residues. Germline loops: CDR1 LGHNA, CDR2 YNFKEQ. CDR3 region: CASSQDGGGETYEQYF. The CDR3 DNA is TGTGCCAGCAGCCAAGATGGGGGAGGAGAGACGTACGAGCAGTACTTC.

V gene TRBV18 combines with J gene TRBJ2-7; 12 bases are shared with TRBD1. The CDR3 runs to 14 residues. Germline CDR1 reads KGHSH; CDR2 reads LQKENI. Germline trimming cut 5 bases from V and 4 bases from J; bases unmatched to any gene: 3. The CDR3 here is CASSLGQGAYEQYF. Written as DNA, the CDR3 is TGTGCCAGCTCATTGGGACAGGGGGCTTACGAGCAGTACTTC.

J is TRBJ2-7 and V is TRBV27; 10 bases match TRBD2. Germline V gene lookup returns CDR1 MNHEY and CDR2 SMNVEV (reference sequence). The trim removed 3 bases at V and 1 base at J, leaving 21 bases unmatched. The length of the CDR3 is 21 residues. This CDR3 reads CASSFIPVVAASGSQSYEQYF. CDR3 nucleotide sequence: TGTGCCAGCAGTTTTATTCCCGTGGTTGCGGCTAGCGGGAGTCAGTCCTACGAGCAGTACTTC.

This clone has just a few counts. This chain connects TRBV28 to TRBJ2-3; the match to TRBD2 covers 8 bases. The CDR3 runs 16 residues. V lost 5 bases, J lost 4 bases, and 11 bases stayed unmatched. From germline, CDR1 is MDHEN and CDR2 SYDVKM. CDR3 bases: TGTGCCAGCAGTCCAAGGGGCGGGAGGTGGGCAGATACGCAGTATTTT. Translation: CASSPRGGRWADTQYF.

The genes are TRBV9 and TRBJ1-1; no clear D gene. There are 13 residues in the CDR3. Germline V gene lookup returns CDR1 SGDLS and CDR2 YYNGEE. V was pared by 4 bases and J by 2 bases, with 9 bases between. The CDR3 nucleotides are TGTGCCAGCAGCCAAAACACCAACACTGAAGCTTTCTTT. Protein product: CASSQNTNTEAFF.

This chain connects TRBV27 to TRBJ2-2, with a weak D call TRBD2 (5 bases). V lost 5 bases, J lost 6 bases, and 7 bases lay in between. The germline gives CDR1 MNHEY, CDR2 SMNVEV (reference sequence). This CDR3 has 12 amino acids. The CDR3 loop is CASSLLAGELFF. Written as DNA, the CDR3 is TGTGCCAGCAGTCTACTAGCCGGGGAGCTGTTTTTT.

The gene calls are TRBV4-2 and TRBJ2-5; 11 bases are shared with TRBD2. The assigned J gene may be wrong: the sequence end matches TRBJ2-7 better. The CDR3 has 15 residues. Germline assignment: CDR1 LGHNA and CDR2 YNFKEQ. CDR3 nucleotides: TGTGCCAGCAGCCTAGCCGGGACTAGCGGCTACGAGCAGTACTTC. Protein sequence: CASSLAGTSGYEQYF.

This chain uses TRBV7-2 with TRBJ2-7, with TRBD2 as a possible D gene (6 bases). The V and J ends lost 4 bases and 4 bases respectively, with 17 bases between them. The CDR3 loop spans 15 amino acids. The germline V gene has CDR1 SGHTA and CDR2 FQGNSA. CDR3 protein: CASSSAGTLRYEQYF. CDR3 bases: TGTGCCAGCAGCTCCGCGGGGACTCTGAGGTACGAGCAGTACTTC.

CDR3 sequence reads: CASSHQRSGSYEQYF. In DNA form, the CDR3 reads TGTGCCAGCAGCCACCAGCGCAGCGGGAGCTACGAGCAGTACTTC. The gene calls are TRBV7-9 and TRBJ2-7; 8 bases line up with TRBD2. V was clipped by 5 bases and J by 3 bases; unmatched bases: 9. Germline values: CDR1 SEHNR, CDR2 FQNEAQ (reference sequence). This CDR3 is 15 amino acids long.

The chain employs TRBV18 and TRBJ1-1, with 11 bases aligning to TRBD1. This CDR3 region has 17 residues. V lost 0 bases and J lost 3; bases outside the gene matches: 6. The germline CDR1 and CDR2 sequences are KGHSH and LQKENI. This chain's CDR3 is CASSPPGQGAMDTEAFF. CDR3 in DNA: TGTGCCAGCTCACCACCAGGACAGGGGGCGATGGACACTGAAGCTTTCTTT.

This chain connects TRBV19 to TRBJ2-2; D is uncertain. The CDR3 extends over 13 amino acids. Deletions cut 5 bases from V and 1 base from J, with 5 bases between. The V gene's germline CDR1 is LNHDA and CDR2 SQIVND (reference sequence). The DNA of the CDR3 is TGTGCCAGTAGTTACGGGAACACCGGGGAGCTGTTTTTT. The encoded protein is CASSYGNTGELFF. Looking up the rest from reference TRBV19 and TRBJ2-2 gives the full variable domain: DGGITQSPKYLFRKEGQNVTLSCEQNLNHDAMYWYRQDPGQGLRLIYYSQIVNDFQKGDIAEGYSVSREKKESFPLTVTSAQKNPTAFYLCASSYGNTGELFFGEGSRLTVL.

V gene TRBV18 combines with J gene TRBJ2-2; D is possibly TRBD1 (5 bases). The CDR3 is 18 amino acids. In germline, CDR1 is KGHSH, CDR2 LQKENI. The V end was cut by 1 base, the J end by 0 bases, with 15 bases between. Written as DNA, the CDR3 is TGTGCCAGCTCACCACGCGAGCCGACAGCCGCGAACACCGGGGAGCTGTTTTTT. It codes for CASSPREPTAANTGELFF.

CDR3 sequence: CATSAGSGSATNEKLFF. CDR3 DNA sequence: TGTGCCACCAGTGCGGGATCTGGCTCGGCAACTAATGAAAAACTGTTTTTT. The chain couples TRBV15 to TRBJ1-4, with D uncertain. Germline V gene data show CDR1 as LNHNV and CDR2 as YYDKDF (reference sequence). This CDR3 spans 17 amino acids. Between the trimmed V and J ends, which lost 6 bases and 0 bases, there was a span of 17 bases.

V is TRBV2 and J is TRBJ2-3, with TRBD1 identical over 9 bases. Germline loops: CDR1 SNHLY, CDR2 FYNNEI. This CDR3 is built from 14 residues. V shed 6 bases, J shed 3 bases, and the junction held 4 bases outside the gene matches. As DNA, the CDR3 is TGTGCCAGCAGCACACAGGGGGCAACAGATACGCAGTATTTT. Protein product: CASSTQGATDTQYF.